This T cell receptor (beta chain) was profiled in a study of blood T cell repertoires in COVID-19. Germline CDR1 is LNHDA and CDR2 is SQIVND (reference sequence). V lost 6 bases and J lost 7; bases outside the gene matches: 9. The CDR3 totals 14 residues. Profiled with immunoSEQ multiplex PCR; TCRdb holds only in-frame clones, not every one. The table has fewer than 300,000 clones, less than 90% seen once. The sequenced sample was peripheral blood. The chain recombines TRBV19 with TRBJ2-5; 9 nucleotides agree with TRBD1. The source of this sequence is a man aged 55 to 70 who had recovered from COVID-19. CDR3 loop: CASSPGQGPRTQYF. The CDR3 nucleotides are TGTGCCAGTAGCCCGGGACAGGGACCCAGGACCCAGTACTTC.